Each of the 21 T cell receptor beta chains below was sequenced from the same sample in a study of CD8+CD57+ T cells in acquired aplastic anemia. The template used for profiling TCR beta VDJ and CDR3 was genomic DNA. A single record per CDR3 protein comes from TCRdb applying MiXCR to the reads. This sample has over 150,000 distinct CDR3 sequences, with about three fifths found just once. Patients who underwent sequencing had shown CD8+CD57+ cell expansion by flow cytometry. Input material: sorted CD4+, CD8+, or CD8+CD57+ T cells (not recorded which) from PBMCs. Receptors originate from a human donor with aplastic anemia.

The chain links TRBV20-1 to TRBJ2-1, with D possibly being TRBD2 (6 bases). Germline CDR1 is DFQATT and CDR2 is SNEGSKA (reference sequence). V was trimmed by 4 bases and J by 12 bases, leaving 13 bases between them. The CDR3 loop spans 11 amino acids. The CDR3 coding sequence is TGCAGTGCTAAGGCCCAGGGAGGGCAGTTCTTC. It specifies CSAKAQGGQFF.

The CDR3 region has the DNA TGCAGCGTTGGGGGAGGGGGGAACACTGAAGCTTTCTTT. It is translated as CSVGGGGNTEAFF. The chain recombines TRBV29-1 with TRBJ1-1, with D possibly matching TRBD1 (6 bases). Germline assignment: CDR1 SQVTM and CDR2 ANQGSEA. V lost 4 bases and J 1 base, leaving 10 bases between the germline ends. CDR3 size: 13 residues. The full variable domain, in which reference TRBV29-1 and TRBJ1-1 provide the parts outside the CDR3, is SAVISQKPSRDICQRGTSLTIQCQVDSQVTMMFWYRQQPGQSLTLIATANQGSEATYESGFVIDKFPISRPNLTFSTLTVSNMSPEDSSIYLCSVGGGGNTEAFFGQGTRLTVV.

The chain is built from TRBV20-1 and TRBJ1-5; no definite D call. V was pared by 0 bases and J by 6 bases, with 15 bases between. The CDR3 runs to 15 residues. Germline CDR1 is DFQATT and CDR2 is SNEGSKA (reference sequence). Here the CDR3 DNA reads TGCAGTGCTAGAGATTTGATGGGTAATAGTCAGCCCCAGCATTTT. Amino acids: CSARDLMGNSQPQHF.

The chain recombines TRBV5-1 with TRBJ2-1; 8 bases are a match to TRBD1. After removal of 7 bases from V and 9 bases from J, the junction contained 12 bases not matched to a gene. Germline V gene data show CDR1 as SGHRS and CDR2 as YFSETQ. The CDR3 loop spans 14 amino acids. As DNA, the CDR3 is TGCGCCAGCTTTACTCAGGGGGCACAGGGTGAGCAGTTCTTC. Protein: CASFTQGAQGEQFF.

This clonotype was found once. The chain employs TRBV19 and TRBJ1-1; D gene unclear. Looked up from germline, CDR1 is LNHDA and CDR2 is SQIVND (reference sequence). The CDR3 totals 16 residues. The V end lost 0 bases, the J end lost 1 base, and 12 bases lay between the germline ends. The CDR3 nucleotides are TGTGCCAGTAGTATAGATTCACGGCCGCCGAACACTGAAGCTTTCTTT. Protein: CASSIDSRPPNTEAFF.

The genes are TRBV10-3 and TRBJ1-2; 8 nucleotides line up with TRBD1. Germline-derived CDR1 and CDR2 are ENHRY and SYGVKD. Germline trimming cut 8 bases from V and 4 bases from J; bases unmatched to any gene: 6. The CDR3 has 13 residues. This CDR3 is CAILTGQGYGYTF. The CDR3 DNA follows: TGTGCCATCCTAACCGGACAGGGCTATGGCTACACCTTC.

The rearrangement joins TRBV2 to TRBJ2-7, with 7 bases aligning to TRBD2. The V and J ends lost 6 bases and 1 base, in that order; junction bases with no gene match: 9. The CDR3 spans 15 residues. Germline values: CDR1 SNHLY, CDR2 FYNNEI. This CDR3 reads CASRLGRASSYEQYF. In DNA, the CDR3 is TGTGCCAGCAGGCTGGGGAGGGCCTCGTCCTACGAGCAGTACTTC.

This chain uses TRBV7-9 with TRBJ2-7; perhaps TRBD1 as D (6 bases). Germline CDR1 is SEHNR and CDR2 is FQNEAQ (reference sequence). The CDR3 consists of 13 residues. The germline V and J ends were trimmed by 5 bases and 5 bases, with 13 bases remaining between them. CDR3 amino acids: CASSLTGIHEQYF. The CDR3 bases are TGTGCCAGCAGCCTAACAGGGATCCACGAGCAGTACTTC.

The chain combines TRBV7-3 with TRBJ2-7; 9 nucleotides match TRBD1. V lost 6 bases and J lost 5; bases outside the gene matches: 11. This CDR3 comprises 15 residues. Germline CDR1 and CDR2: SGHTA and FQGTGA. The CDR3 reads CASSEGGQGRHEQYF. The DNA of the CDR3 is TGTGCCAGCAGTGAAGGGGGACAGGGTAGACACGAGCAGTACTTC.

DNA of the CDR3: TGCAGTGCTAGAGGGCTAGCGGGCACAGATACGCAGTATTTT. Translated: CSARGLAGTDTQYF. The genes are TRBV20-1 and TRBJ2-3, with 7 bases identical to TRBD2. With 1 base clipped from V and 1 base from J, the junction kept 2 bases outside the gene matches. Germline V gene sequence: CDR1 DFQATT, CDR2 SNEGSKA (reference sequence). The CDR3 length is 14 residues.

The gene calls are TRBV7-2 and TRBJ2-1, with D maybe TRBD2 (5 bases). CDR1 is SGHTA and CDR2 is FQGNSA in the germline V gene. The CDR3 covers 14 residues. V gave up 5 bases and J gave up 6 bases, with 14 bases separating them. CDR3 in DNA: TGTGCCAGCAGCCGTGGAGGTGCAAGCAATGAGCAGTTCTTC. Protein: CASSRGGASNEQFF.

This CDR3 reads CASSAGTVGPLYEQYF. In DNA, the CDR3 is TGTGCCAGCAGCGCCGGGACAGTCGGGCCCCTCTACGAGCAGTACTTC. The genes are TRBV7-9 and TRBJ1-2, with TRBD1 identical over 7 bases. The DNA end is a closer match to TRBJ2-7, so the J assignment may be wrong. The CDR3 is made up of 16 amino acids. Germline V gives CDR1 SEHNR, CDR2 FQNEAQ (reference sequence).

This clonotype was counted between two and nine times. It may be a read error: a sequence one base away is much more abundant. V gene TRBV2 combines with J gene TRBJ2-7; D unclear. Germline lookup yields CDR1 SNHLY and CDR2 FYNNEI. The CDR3 runs to 14 residues. The CDR3 loop reads CASSQGPGNYEQYF. The CDR3 bases are TGCGCCAGCAGCCAAGGTCCGGGCAACTACGAGCAGTACTTC.

The rearrangement uses TRBV24-1 and TRBJ2-5; D is undetermined. The V and J ends lost 6 bases and 0 bases respectively, with 7 bases between them. This CDR3 spans 13 amino acids. Germline values: CDR1 KGHDR, CDR2 SFDVKD. The CDR3 spells CATSFGNQETQYF. For the CDR3, the DNA is TGTGCCACCAGTTTCGGAAACCAAGAGACCCAGTACTTC.

Many counts were recorded for this clonotype. The gene calls are TRBV6-5 and TRBJ2-3, with D possibly being TRBD1 or TRBD2 (5 bases each). Between the trimmed V and J ends, which lost 2 bases and 2 bases, there was a span of 5 bases. CDR3 length: 13 amino acids. Germline CDR1 is MNHEY and CDR2 is SVGAGI. This chain's CDR3 is CASSYGTTDTQYF. The CDR3 region has the DNA TGTGCCAGCAGTTACGGGACCACAGATACGCAGTATTTT.

The genes are TRBV25-1 and TRBJ1-2; D gene ambiguous. The germline V gene has CDR1 MGHDK and CDR2 SYGVNS. Deletions cut 5 bases from V and 4 bases from J, with 14 bases between. CDR3 size: 14 residues. As DNA, the CDR3 is TGTGCCAGCAGTCGTGAAGGTTCCAGCTATGGCTACACCTTC. As protein: CASSREGSSYGYTF.

This clonotype came up once. J is TRBJ2-3 and V is TRBV7-2; 9 bases align to TRBD1. Germline CDR1 is SGHTA and CDR2 is FQGNSA. V gave up 5 bases and J gave up 2 bases; unmatched junction bases: 8. The CDR3 sequence is 16 residues long. The CDR3 region is CASSQEGTGNTDTQYF. The DNA for the CDR3 is TGTGCCAGCAGCCAAGAGGGGACAGGGAACACAGATACGCAGTATTTT.

In this sample, this clonotype turned up many times. A read error may produce the germline difference seen at one junction end. This chain uses TRBV6-5 with TRBJ2-3; TRBD2 matches at 12 bases. Germline V CDR1 and CDR2: MNHEY, SVGAGI. This CDR3 spans 14 amino acids. The CDR3 DNA reads as TGTGCCACCAGTCTAGCGGGGGGGCCAGATACGCAGTATTTT. Translated: CATSLAGGPDTQYF.

The genes are TRBV5-8 and TRBJ1-1; D is perhaps TRBD1 (6 bases). Trimming left V 4 bases short and J 6 bases short, with 10 bases between. Germline lookup yields CDR1 SGHTS and CDR2 YDEGEE. CDR3 length: 12 residues. The CDR3 DNA follows: TGTGCCAGCAGCGGCAGGGGTGCTGAAGCTTTCTTT. This codes for CASSGRGAEAFF.

The chain uses TRBV20-1 and TRBJ2-7, with a tentative D call TRBD2 (5 bases). V was pared by 4 bases and J by 3 bases, with 13 bases between. Germline-derived CDR1 and CDR2 are DFQATT and SNEGSKA (reference sequence). This CDR3 is 13 amino acids long. Here the CDR3 DNA reads TGCAGTGCTAAACTAACCGGGGTCTACGAGCAGTACTTC. Its protein product is CSAKLTGVYEQYF.

On this clonotype: The junction and the germline gene differ at one end; a read error may be behind it. The J gene is TRBJ2-7, the V gene TRBV10-1; possible D gene TRBD1, 6 bases. The length of the CDR3 is 14 residues. Germline V gene data show CDR1 as WNHNN and CDR2 as SYGVQD (reference sequence). The CDR3 here is CAIQGSSTSYEQYF. In DNA, the CDR3 is TGTGCCATTCAGGGGTCGTCGACATCCTACGAGCAGTACTTC.